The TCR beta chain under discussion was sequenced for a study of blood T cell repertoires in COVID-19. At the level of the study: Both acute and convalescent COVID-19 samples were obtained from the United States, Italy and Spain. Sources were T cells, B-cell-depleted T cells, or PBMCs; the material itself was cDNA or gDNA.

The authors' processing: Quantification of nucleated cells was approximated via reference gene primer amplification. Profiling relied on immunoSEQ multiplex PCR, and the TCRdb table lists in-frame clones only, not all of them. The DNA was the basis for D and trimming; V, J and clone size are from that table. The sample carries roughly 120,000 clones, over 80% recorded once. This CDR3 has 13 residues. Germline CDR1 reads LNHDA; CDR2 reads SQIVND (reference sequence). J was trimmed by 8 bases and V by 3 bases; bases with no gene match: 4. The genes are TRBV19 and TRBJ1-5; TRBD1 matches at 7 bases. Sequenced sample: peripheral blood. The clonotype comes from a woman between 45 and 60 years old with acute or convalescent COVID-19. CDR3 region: CASSMEGAKPQHF. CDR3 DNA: TGTGCCAGTAGTATGGAGGGGGCGAAGCCCCAGCATTTT. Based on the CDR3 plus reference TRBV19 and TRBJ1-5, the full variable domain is DGGITQSPKYLFRKEGQNVTLSCEQNLNHDAMYWYRQDPGQGLRLIYYSQIVNDFQKGDIAEGYSVSREKKESFPLTVTSAQKNPTAFYLCASSMEGAKPQHFGDGTRLSIL.